The 23 T cell receptor beta chains given below trace back to one sample, sequenced in a study of identifying expanded T cells in peripheral blood. Data came from immunoSEQ multiplex PCR; TCRdb stores just in-frame clones and leaves some out. The sample yields tens of thousands of clones, around 90% seen once. Source material: blood. The source is a person aged 18 to 70 in good health.

The chain employs TRBV30 and TRBJ2-5; 12 nucleotides line up with TRBD2. The CDR3 has 18 residues. Germline CDR1 GTSNPN, CDR2 SVGIG (reference sequence). With V trimmed by 3 bases and J by 4 bases, 15 bases remained unmatched. CDR3 nucleotides: TGTGCCTGGAGCGGTTATACTAGCGGGGGGTCCCATCGAGAGACCCAGTACTTC. Translating it yields CAWSGYTSGGSHRETQYF.

V usage is TRBV19 and J usage is TRBJ1-1; possibly TRBD1 for D (6 bases). V was pared by 6 bases and J by 3 bases, with 17 bases between. Germline V gene sequence: CDR1 LNHDA, CDR2 SQIVND (reference sequence). The CDR3 sequence is 15 residues long. The CDR3 nucleotides read TGTGCCAGTAGGAACAGGGTGCCAGTGGACACTGAAGCTTTCTTT. It encodes CASRNRVPVDTEAFF.

The chain links TRBV10-3 to TRBJ1-5, with unresolved D. Trimming left V 4 bases short and J 3 bases short, with 10 bases between. Per the germline V gene, CDR1 is ENHRY and CDR2 is SYGVKD. This CDR3 has 14 amino acids. In DNA, the CDR3 is TGTGCCATCAGTGGGGAAAGACACAATCAGCCCCAGCATTTT. This codes for CAISGERHNQPQHF.

For this clone: The identical CDR3 is also encoded by other nucleotide sequences in the sample. The rearrangement uses TRBV6-1 and TRBJ1-2; unclear D gene. Germline values: CDR1 MNHNS, CDR2 SASEGT. The V and J ends lost 8 bases and 5 bases respectively, with 9 bases between them. The CDR3 sequence is 11 residues long. The CDR3: CASSNTYGYTF. In nucleotides, the CDR3 is TGTGCCAGCTCAAATACGTATGGCTACACCTTC.

V usage is TRBV18 and J usage is TRBJ2-3; D is ambiguous. CDR1 is KGHSH and CDR2 is LQKENI in the germline V gene. The CDR3 runs 13 residues. Between the trimmed V and J ends, which lost 5 bases and 4 bases, there was a span of 10 bases. The CDR3 is CASSNVLADTQYF. The CDR3 DNA is TGTGCCAGCTCAAATGTTCTGGCAGATACGCAGTATTTT. Complete variable domain (other parts from reference TRBV18 and TRBJ2-3): NAGVMQNPRHLVRRRGQEARLRCSPMKGHSHVYWYRQLPEEGLKFMVYLQKENIIDESGMPKERFSAEFPKEGPSILRIQQVVRGDSAAYFCASSNVLADTQYFGPGTRLTVL.

The chain is built from TRBV2 and TRBJ2-7, with 7 bases matching TRBD1. This CDR3 spans 16 amino acids. The V gene's germline CDR1 is SNHLY and CDR2 FYNNEI. J gave up 6 bases and V 3 bases, and 14 bases lay outside the gene matches. CDR3 sequence: CASSEGQWSPSPEQYF. CDR3 sequence (DNA): TGTGCCAGCAGTGAGGGACAGTGGTCCCCCTCCCCCGAGCAGTACTTC.

The V gene is TRBV4-2, the J gene TRBJ2-1, with 11 bases fitting TRBD2. J gave up 7 bases and V 3 bases, and 8 bases lay outside the gene matches. The germline gives CDR1 LGHNA, CDR2 YNFKEQ. This CDR3 contains 16 residues. CDR3 sequence reads: CASSHVTSGGFNEQFF. CDR3 sequence (DNA): TGTGCCAGCAGCCACGTTACTAGCGGGGGTTTTAATGAGCAGTTCTTC.

The rearrangement links TRBV27 to TRBJ1-1, with D possibly being TRBD1 (6 bases). The CDR3 contains 18 residues. From germline, CDR1 is MNHEY and CDR2 SMNVEV (reference sequence). The V and J ends lost 3 bases and 1 base respectively, with 21 bases between them. The CDR3 DNA is TGTGCCAGCAGTTTTAAGGGGGGGAGCGCCGGCTCGAACACTGAAGCTTTCTTT. It encodes CASSFKGGSAGSNTEAFF.

The chain links TRBV5-1 to TRBJ2-7, with 12 bases that match TRBD2. With 4 bases clipped from V and 1 base from J, the junction kept 6 bases outside the gene matches. Germline-derived CDR1 and CDR2 are SGHRS and YFSETQ. The CDR3 runs 16 residues. The CDR3 nucleotides read TGCGCCAGCAGCGTCACCCTAGCGGGGGGGTCCTACGAGCAGTACTTC. Translating it yields CASSVTLAGGSYEQYF.

The V and J genes are TRBV29-1 and TRBJ2-3, with TRBD2 identical over 11 bases. V gave up 3 bases and J gave up 1 base; unmatched junction bases: 3. Per the germline V gene, CDR1 is SQVTM and CDR2 is ANQGSEA. The CDR3 is 15 residues long. CDR3 amino acids: CSVDSGGAGTDTQYF. In DNA form, the CDR3 reads TGCAGCGTTGATAGCGGGGGGGCTGGCACAGATACGCAGTATTTT.

The chain joins TRBV18 to TRBJ1-2, with 8 bases lining up with TRBD1. CDR1 is KGHSH and CDR2 is LQKENI in the germline V gene. Trimming took 2 bases from V and 6 from J; bases not matched to a gene: 8. CDR3 length: 15 residues. The CDR3 nucleotides read TGTGCCAGCTCACCATATACTGGACAGGGCCATGGCTACACCTTC. Translation: CASSPYTGQGHGYTF. The whole variable domain, filled in from reference TRBV18 and TRBJ1-2, reads NAGVMQNPRHLVRRRGQEARLRCSPMKGHSHVYWYRQLPEEGLKFMVYLQKENIIDESGMPKERFSAEFPKEGPSILRIQQVVRGDSAAYFCASSPYTGQGHGYTFGSGTRLTVV.

The chain combines TRBV11-3 with TRBJ2-2; TRBD2 agrees at 7 bases. The trim removed 0 bases at V and 7 bases at J, leaving 8 bases unmatched. CDR3 length: 16 amino acids. Germline CDR1 and CDR2: SGHNT and YENEEA. The CDR3 DNA is TGTGCCAGCAGCTTAGACTTCGGCGGGAGCGGCGGGGAGCTGTTTTTT. It is translated as CASSLDFGGSGGELFF.

Written as DNA, the CDR3 is TGTGCCAGCAGTTCGAGCCGGGACAGCTACGAGCAGTACTTC. As protein: CASSSSRDSYEQYF. The rearrangement joins TRBV7-9 to TRBJ2-7, with 7 nucleotides matching TRBD1. J gave up 3 bases and V 6 bases, and 8 bases lay outside the gene matches. The CDR3 runs 14 residues. The germline gives CDR1 SEHNR, CDR2 FQNEAQ (reference sequence).

This chain uses TRBV30 with TRBJ1-4; 8 bases agree with TRBD1. V was clipped by 2 bases and J by 7 bases; unmatched bases: 6. This CDR3 spans 14 amino acids. The germline CDR1 and CDR2 sequences are GTSNPN and SVGIG (reference sequence). The CDR3 coding sequence is TGTGCCTGGAGTTTTGGACAGGGAAGTGAAAAACTGTTTTTT. Translated, it gives CAWSFGQGSEKLFF.

This chain joins TRBV19 and TRBJ1-5; D is uncertain. CDR1 LNHDA and CDR2 SQIVND come from the germline V gene (reference sequence). The CDR3 extends over 15 amino acids. Deletions cut 9 bases from V and 0 bases from J, with 15 bases between. The CDR3 spells CASNVGSYSNQPQHF. CDR3 bases: TGTGCCAGCAATGTGGGCAGCTATAGCAATCAGCCCCAGCATTTT.

The chain links TRBV7-9 to TRBJ1-2; no definite D call. The germline V and J ends were trimmed by 5 bases and 2 bases, with 12 bases remaining between them. This CDR3 spans 14 amino acids. CDR1 is SEHNR and CDR2 is FQNEAQ in the germline V gene (reference sequence). In DNA form, the CDR3 reads TGTGCCAGCAGCACAACCGGGATCAACTATGGCTACACCTTC. Protein sequence: CASSTTGINYGYTF.

The rearrangement uses TRBV6-5 and TRBJ2-5; D ambiguous. Trimming left V 2 bases short and J 4 bases short, with 8 bases between. The CDR3 extends over 13 amino acids. CDR1 and CDR2 from the germline V gene are MNHEY and SVGAGI. The CDR3 spells CASSYVLGETQYF. CDR3 DNA: TGTGCCAGCAGTTACGTGCTAGGAGAGACCCAGTACTTC.

This clone was counted once. The V gene is TRBV28, the J gene TRBJ2-7; tentative D call: TRBD2 (6 bases). The CDR3 loop spans 16 amino acids. The ends were cut back, 2 bases at V and 1 base at J, with 15 bases in the middle. CDR1 MDHEN and CDR2 SYDVKM come from the germline V gene. CDR3 protein: CASSLGGSGRSYEQYF. The CDR3 region has the DNA TGTGCCAGCAGTTTAGGGGGTAGCGGTCGTTCCTACGAGCAGTACTTC.

This rearrangement joins TRBV2 to TRBJ1-1; D is unresolved. CDR3 length equals 13 residues. In germline, CDR1 is SNHLY, CDR2 FYNNEI. The V end was cut by 3 bases, the J end by 2 bases, with 7 bases between. In DNA form, the CDR3 reads TGTGCCAGCAGTGACAACAGAAACACTGAAGCTTTCTTT. This sequence encodes CASSDNRNTEAFF.

This chain connects TRBV6-1 to TRBJ1-1; D not resolved. Germline V gene sequence: CDR1 MNHNS, CDR2 SASEGT. V dropped 7 bases and J dropped 0 bases, with 6 bases sitting between them. The CDR3 spans 12 residues. The CDR3 here is CASNWMNTEAFF. CDR3 nucleotide sequence: TGTGCCAGCAATTGGATGAACACTGAAGCTTTCTTT.

The chain couples TRBV25-1 to TRBJ2-6; D unclear. Germline V lookup: CDR1 MGHDK, CDR2 SYGVNS. Trimming took 0 bases from V and 0 from J, leaving 6 bases between them. There are 16 residues in the CDR3. CDR3 DNA sequence: TGTGCCAGCAGTGAATATATCCCCTCTGGGGCCAACGTCCTGACTTTC. It specifies CASSEYIPSGANVLTF. Together with reference TRBV25-1 and TRBJ2-6, the CDR3 gives the full variable domain: EADIYQTPRYLVIGTGKKITLECSQTMGHDKMYWYQQDPGMELHLIHYSYGVNSTEKGDLSSESTVSRIRTEHFPLTLESARPSHTSQYLCASSEYIPSGANVLTFGAGSRLTVL.

The chain has TRBV9 and TRBJ1-1; the D gene is possibly TRBD1 (6 bases). With 0 bases removed from V and 1 base from J, the gap between germline ends came to 10 bases. CDR3 size: 15 residues. Germline CDR1 is SGDLS and CDR2 is YYNGEE. The DNA of the CDR3 is TGTGCCAGCAGCGTAGAAGGGGGACAGAACACTGAAGCTTTCTTT. The encoded protein is CASSVEGGQNTEAFF.

V is TRBV18 and J is TRBJ1-2, with D uncertain. CDR1 is KGHSH and CDR2 is LQKENI in the germline V gene. The CDR3 extends over 15 amino acids. Trimming stripped 1 base from V and 4 bases from J, with 13 bases between. The CDR3 protein is CASSPLDGGVYGYTF. The CDR3 DNA reads TGTGCCAGCTCACCACTGGACGGCGGGGTCTATGGCTACACCTTC.